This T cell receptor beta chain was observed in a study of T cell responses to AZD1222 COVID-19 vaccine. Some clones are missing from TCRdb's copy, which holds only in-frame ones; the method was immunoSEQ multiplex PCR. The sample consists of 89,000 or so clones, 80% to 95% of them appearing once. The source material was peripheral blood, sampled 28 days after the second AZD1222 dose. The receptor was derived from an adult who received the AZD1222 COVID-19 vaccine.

The DNA of the CDR3 is TGTGCCAGCAGCCCCTGGGCTATTGAGCAGTTCTTC. Protein product: CASSPWAIEQFF. The rearrangement uses TRBV7-8 and TRBJ2-1; D ambiguous. CDR3 length: 12 amino acids. Germline values: CDR1 SGHVS, CDR2 FQNEAQ. The V gene lost 5 bases and the J gene lost 9 bases, with 11 bases spanning the gap.